The next 13 T cell receptor beta chains were all read from a single sample in a study of T cells in Graves' hyperthyroidism and ophthalmopathy. Amplification yielded TCR beta CDR3 regions, with RNA transcripts as the source. The TCR CDR3 first-round RT-PCR relied on the HTBI primer set. TCRdb fed the multiplex PCR reads into MiXCR, producing one record per CDR3 protein. The sample has fewer than 750,000 distinct CDR3 sequences, approximately 14% seen once. Sequencing used blood. The origin of the receptors is a woman aged 45-65 years with Graves' ophthalmopathy.

A few counts support this clonotype. The chain links TRBV19 to TRBJ2-2; D unclear. This CDR3 is built from 15 residues. CDR1 is LNHDA, CDR2 SQIVND, per germline (reference sequence). Trimming took 2 bases from V and 0 from J, leaving 7 bases between them. Here the CDR3 reads CASSIRHTNTGELFF. The CDR3, as DNA: TGTGCCAGTAGTATAAGACATACGAACACCGGGGAGCTGTTTTTT.

A note on this clonotype: Given a much more abundant clone one base away, this may be a read error. The chain has TRBV6-2 or TRBV6-3 and TRBJ2-1, with TRBD1 identical over 11 bases. From germline, CDR1 is MNHEY and CDR2 SVGEGT. J was trimmed by 9 bases and V by 6 bases; bases with no gene match: 7. This CDR3 contains 14 residues. This CDR3 reads CASRGQGARSEQFF. CDR3 DNA: TGTGCCAGCAGAGGACAGGGGGCGCGAAGTGAGCAGTTCTTC.

This clonotype was counted ten times or more. In DNA, the CDR3 is TGCAGTGCGAAGAGGGATCCATGGGCAGGGTTCGAGCAGTACTTC. It codes for CSAKRDPWAGFEQYF. The rearrangement links TRBV20-1 to TRBJ2-7; either TRBD1 or TRBD2 may fit D (5 bases each). V was cut by 6 bases and J by 6 bases, with 24 bases left in between. The CDR3 is 15 residues long. Germline V CDR1 and CDR2: DFQATT, SNEGSKA (reference sequence).

This clonotype has at least ten counts. This chain uses TRBV28 with TRBJ2-1; no clear D. The length of the CDR3 is 17 residues. The germline V gene encodes CDR1 MDHEN and CDR2 SYDVKM. V was trimmed by 3 bases and J by 0 bases, leaving 15 bases between them. CDR3 sequence: CASSFPPRRSSYNEQFF. Written as DNA, the CDR3 is TGTGCCAGCAGTTTTCCTCCCAGGCGCAGCTCCTACAATGAGCAGTTCTTC.

This clonotype was picked up a small number of times. The chain joins TRBV4-3 to TRBJ2-3; 9 bases line up with TRBD1. Per the germline V gene, CDR1 is LGHNA and CDR2 is YSLEER. Trimming removed 2 bases from V and 1 base from J; junction bases left unmatched: 7. The CDR3 sequence is 17 residues long. The CDR3 region is CASSQLVQGARTDTQYF. The CDR3 DNA reads as TGCGCCAGCAGCCAACTCGTACAGGGGGCCCGCACAGATACGCAGTATTTT.

This clonotype was detected many times. The V gene is TRBV5-6, the J gene TRBJ1-1; perhaps TRBD1 as D (5 bases). CDR3 length equals 16 residues. Germline CDR1 reads SGHDT; CDR2 reads YYEEEE. The V end lost 1 base, the J end lost 2 bases, and 15 bases lay between the germline ends. For the CDR3, the DNA is TGTGCCAGCAGCTTGCTTGGGGGTTCGGGAAACACTGAAGCTTTCTTT. This codes for CASSLLGGSGNTEAFF.

This clonotype occurred many times. The chain carries TRBV10-3 and TRBJ2-5; 8 positions match TRBD1. The V gene end was trimmed by 6 bases and the J gene end by 5 bases; junction bases not matched to a gene: 11. CDR3 length equals 15 residues. Germline V gene lookup returns CDR1 ENHRY and CDR2 SYGVKD. Here the CDR3 reads CAISADRGRSETQYF. CDR3 DNA sequence: TGTGCCATCAGCGCCGACAGGGGACGTAGCGAGACCCAGTACTTC.

This clonotype turned up a few times. CDR3 sequence reads: CSVVYLAGNEQFF. CDR3 in DNA: TGCAGCGTTGTGTATCTGGCGGGCAATGAGCAGTTCTTC. The chain links TRBV29-1 to TRBJ2-1; D is possibly TRBD2 (5 bases). There are 13 residues in the CDR3. Trimming left V 4 bases short and J 6 bases short, with 13 bases between. CDR1 SQVTM and CDR2 ANQGSEA come from the germline V gene.

V usage is TRBV6-1 and J usage is TRBJ1-5; D unclear. Deletions cut 4 bases from V and 3 bases from J, with 4 bases between. Germline V gives CDR1 MNHNS, CDR2 SASEGT. The CDR3 spans 12 residues. The CDR3 spells CASSADNQPQHF. DNA for the CDR3: TGTGCCAGCAGTGCAGACAATCAGCCCCAGCATTTT.

This clonotype has at least ten counts. This rearrangement joins TRBV7-8 to TRBJ2-7; a weak D match, TRBD2 (5 bases). Trimming cost V 1 base and J 0 bases, with 10 bases left between them. The CDR3 has 15 amino acids. CDR1 is SGHVS, CDR2 FQNEAQ, per germline. CDR3 in amino acids: CASSLVRGTSYEQYF. DNA for the CDR3: TGTGCCAGCAGCTTAGTACGGGGTACCTCCTACGAGCAGTACTTC.

This clonotype was seen many times. V gene TRBV3-1 combines with J gene TRBJ2-1, with D tentatively TRBD1 or TRBD2 (5 bases each). This CDR3 contains 15 residues. CDR1 and CDR2 (germline): LGHDT, YNNKEL (reference sequence). Trimming cost V 4 bases and J 0 bases, with 10 bases left between them. CDR3 residues: CASSRGEGSYNEQFF. For the CDR3, the DNA is TGTGCCAGCAGCCGGGGCGAGGGCTCCTACAATGAGCAGTTCTTC.

This clonotype was picked up a small number of times. V and J are TRBV18 and TRBJ1-5; D possibly corresponds to TRBD1 (5 bases). The CDR3 loop spans 14 amino acids. Germline CDR1 and CDR2: KGHSH and LQKENI. Trimming left V 6 bases short and J 3 bases short, with 12 bases between. In nucleotides, the CDR3 is TGTGCCAGCTCGGACGGGGGATTCAATCAGCCCCAGCATTTT. Encoded protein: CASSDGGFNQPQHF.

The chain carries TRBV19 and TRBJ2-1; TRBD2 agrees at 11 bases. Germline V gene data show CDR1 as LNHDA and CDR2 as SQIVND (reference sequence). CDR3 size: 16 residues. The V and J ends lost 3 bases and 2 bases, in that order; junction bases with no gene match: 3. CDR3 amino acids: CASSISGRAPYNEQFF. DNA of the CDR3: TGTGCCAGTAGTATTAGCGGGAGGGCCCCCTACAATGAGCAGTTCTTC.